A selection of T cell receptor beta chains follows, all from one sample in a study of cytomegalovirus exposure and HLA in healthy donors. Some clones are missing from TCRdb's copy, which holds only in-frame ones; the method was immunoSEQ multiplex PCR. The table lists 85,000 to 120,000 clones, roughly 60% of them singletons, with 4.5% to 5% in the top ten. The material sequenced was PBMCs. The receptors here all came from a human donor in good health. CDR3s include the opening cysteine and the closing phenylalanine or tryptophan. The order of the fields is CDR3 DNA, CDR3 protein, V gene, clone size, D gene, J gene. The D gene is left open where the match is weak. The listing skips clone size in some rows; elsewhere it reads once, few, many or a size class.

DNA: TGTGCCAGCAGTTTCCTGAGCGCCGACAATGAGCAGTTCTTC; CDR3: CASSFLSADNEQFF; V: TRBV28; size: few; D: NA; J: TRBJ2-1
DNA: TGTGCCAGCAGTCTGACTAGCGGGGCAGATACGCAGTATTTT; CDR3: CASSLTSGADTQYF; V: TRBV5-5; size: NA; D: TRBD2; J: TRBJ2-3
DNA: TGTGCCAGCTGGCCGTTATCGGGGACAGGGGTGTTCTACGAGCAGTACTTC; CDR3: CASWPLSGTGVFYEQYF; V: TRBV27; size: NA; D: TRBD1; J: TRBJ2-7
DNA: TGTGCCAGCAGTTTGTCTAGCGGGAGGGCCCGGACCGGGGAGCTGTTTTTT; CDR3: CASSLSSGRARTGELFF; V: TRBV27; size: NA; D: TRBD2; J: TRBJ2-2
DNA: TGTGCCAGCTCACATCCAAACAAGAACACTGAAGCTTTCTTT; CDR3: CASSHPNKNTEAFF; V: TRBV18; size: few; D: NA; J: TRBJ1-1
DNA: TGTGCCAGCAGCCGGACAGGGGGATATGAAAAACTGTTTTTT; CDR3: CASSRTGGYEKLFF; V: TRBV7-9; size: NA; D: TRBD1; J: TRBJ1-4
DNA: TGCGCCAGCGGGGACAGGCGTTACGATGAGCAGTTCTTC; CDR3: CASGDRRYDEQFF; V: TRBV5-1; size: NA; D: TRBD1; J: TRBJ2-1
DNA: TGTGCCAGCAGCATTAGCCGGAGGAGGGGATCTAACTATGGCTACACCTTC; CDR3: CASSISRRRGSNYGYTF; V: TRBV9; size: NA; D: NA; J: TRBJ1-2
DNA: TGTGCCAGCAGCGCCGGGACAGGGCACACAGATACGCAGTATTTT; CDR3: CASSAGTGHTDTQYF; V: TRBV6-1; size: few; D: TRBD1; J: TRBJ2-3
DNA: TGTGCCAGCAGCCGGAGGGACAATGAGCAGTTCTTC; CDR3: CASSRRDNEQFF; V: TRBV27; size: NA; D: NA; J: TRBJ2-1
DNA: TGTGCCAGCAGGGGGGCTAGAAGTAATGAAAAACTGTTTTTT; CDR3: CASRGARSNEKLFF; V: TRBV6-5; size: NA; D: NA; J: TRBJ1-4
DNA: TGTGCCAGCAGTGAAGGCAGAAGGCAGTTCTTC; CDR3: CASSEGRRQFF; V: TRBV6-1; size: few; D: NA; J: TRBJ2-1
DNA: TGTGCCAGCAGCTTAAGGACTAGCGAAACCTACGAGCAGTACTTC; CDR3: CASSLRTSETYEQYF; V: TRBV7-2; size: NA; D: TRBD2; J: TRBJ2-7
DNA: TGTGCCAGCAGTTACCAGGGCGCGAACTATGGCTACACCTTC; CDR3: CASSYQGANYGYTF; V: TRBV6-5; size: few; D: NA; J: TRBJ1-2
DNA: TGTGCCAGCAGAGAAAGCGGGAGGAACACCGGGGAGCTGTTTTTT; CDR3: CASRESGRNTGELFF; V: TRBV6-6; size: NA; D: TRBD2; J: TRBJ2-2
DNA: TGTGCCAGCAGTCGTCCCGACAGGGGGCCTCCTTTAGCCAAAAACATTCAGTACTTC; CDR3: CASSRPDRGPPLAKNIQYF; V: TRBV28; size: NA; D: TRBD1; J: TRBJ2-4
DNA: TGTGCCAGCAGTCTTACCGGGGGCAGGGGGTCCAATGAGCAGTTCTTC; CDR3: CASSLTGGRGSNEQFF; V: TRBV27; size: NA; D: NA; J: TRBJ2-1
DNA: TGTGCCAGCAGTTCCTACCCCGGCGGGACAGGGTATGGCTACACCTTC; CDR3: CASSSYPGGTGYGYTF; V: TRBV6-5; size: NA; D: TRBD1; J: TRBJ1-2
DNA: TGTGCCTGGAGTTATAGCGGGAGCTCCTACGAGCAGTACTTC; CDR3: CAWSYSGSSYEQYF; V: TRBV30; size: NA; D: TRBD2; J: TRBJ2-7
DNA: TGTGCCAGCAGCCTAGGACGGACAGGCGCCTACGAGCAGTACTTC; CDR3: CASSLGRTGAYEQYF; V: TRBV6-5; size: few; D: TRBD1; J: TRBJ2-7
DNA: TGTGCCAGTACCCGCGGTAGAACTCCCCAAGAGACCCAGTACTTC; CDR3: CASTRGRTPQETQYF; V: TRBV19; size: few; D: NA; J: TRBJ2-5
DNA: TGTGCCAGCTCACAAACCCCGGGACTAGCCAATACGCAGTATTTT; CDR3: CASSQTPGLANTQYF; V: TRBV18; size: few; D: TRBD2; J: TRBJ2-3
DNA: TGTGCCAGCAGTTCGGGACAGGGGTTGAATCAGCCCCAGCATTTT; CDR3: CASSSGQGLNQPQHF; V: TRBV6-5; size: NA; D: TRBD1; J: TRBJ1-5
DNA: TGTGCCAGCAGCTTAGAGGCAGGGCGATACAATGAGCAGTTCTTC; CDR3: CASSLEAGRYNEQFF; V: TRBV7-9; size: NA; D: NA; J: TRBJ2-1
DNA: TGTGCCAGCAGGAAAGGAGAGGGCAATGAGCAGTTCTTC; CDR3: CASRKGEGNEQFF; V: TRBV4-2; size: NA; D: NA; J: TRBJ2-1
DNA: TGTGCCAGCAGCGTAGGGGGGAGGACCGGGGAGCTGTTTTTT; CDR3: CASSVGGRTGELFF; V: TRBV9; size: NA; D: NA; J: TRBJ2-2
DNA: TGTGCCAGCAGTTTATCGACCCGGGCCGGGGAGCTGTTTTTT; CDR3: CASSLSTRAGELFF; V: TRBV27; size: few; D: NA; J: TRBJ2-2
DNA: TGTGCCAGCGGACAGACGGACTATGGCTACACCTTC; CDR3: CASGQTDYGYTF; V: TRBV6-5; size: NA; D: NA; J: TRBJ1-2
DNA: TGTGCCAGCAGTGATACTGGGACTAGCGCCTACGAGCAGTACTTC; CDR3: CASSDTGTSAYEQYF; V: TRBV2; size: few; D: TRBD2; J: TRBJ2-7
DNA: TGTGCCAGCAGCTTACCCATTAGCGGGGTCAATGAGCAGTTCTTC; CDR3: CASSLPISGVNEQFF; V: TRBV7-2; size: NA; D: TRBD2; J: TRBJ2-1
DNA: TGTGCCAGCAGGGGGACAGTTGACTCCTACGAGCAGTACTTC; CDR3: CASRGTVDSYEQYF; V: TRBV2; size: NA; D: TRBD1; J: TRBJ2-7
DNA: TGTGCCAGCAGCCCAGGACAGGGGGGGATGGATGAGCAGTTCTTC; CDR3: CASSPGQGGMDEQFF; V: TRBV28; size: once; D: TRBD1; J: TRBJ2-1
DNA: TGTGCCAGTAGCCCCACGACAGTTCAGCCCCAGCATTTT; CDR3: CASSPTTVQPQHF; V: TRBV2; size: NA; D: NA; J: TRBJ1-5
DNA: TGTGCCAGTAGTATAGAGGGGCACGAAGAGCAGTACTTC; CDR3: CASSIEGHEEQYF; V: TRBV19; size: NA; D: NA; J: TRBJ2-7
DNA: TGTGCCAGCAGCCTACAGGGGAACGAGCAGTACTTC; CDR3: CASSLQGNEQYF; V: TRBV7-9; size: NA; D: TRBD1; J: TRBJ2-7
DNA: TGTGCCAGCACCCCCGGAGGGGCAGGGCTTGGAGCTTTCTTT; CDR3: CASTPGGAGLGAFF; V: TRBV7-9; size: NA; D: NA; J: TRBJ1-1